This entry concerns a single T cell receptor beta chain. Trimming removed 4 bases at V and 7 bases at J, with 10 bases between. CDR3 size: 11 residues. CDR1 and CDR2 from the germline V gene are GTSNPN and SVGIG (reference sequence). The sample originates from a study of blood T cell repertoires in COVID-19. Across the whole study: T cells, B-cell-depleted T cells, or PBMCs supplied cDNA or gDNA.

Here immunoSEQ multiplex PCR was the method, and the copy in TCRdb shows in-frame clones only, minus some. The table has more than 85,000 clones, about nine tenths seen once. Input material: peripheral blood. The sequence derives from a man aged 18 to 29 with acute or convalescent COVID-19. The rearrangement joins TRBV30 to TRBJ1-1, with D uncertain. In DNA, the CDR3 is TGTGCCTGGACCAAGAGGATTGAAGCTTTCTTT. This codes for CAWTKRIEAFF.